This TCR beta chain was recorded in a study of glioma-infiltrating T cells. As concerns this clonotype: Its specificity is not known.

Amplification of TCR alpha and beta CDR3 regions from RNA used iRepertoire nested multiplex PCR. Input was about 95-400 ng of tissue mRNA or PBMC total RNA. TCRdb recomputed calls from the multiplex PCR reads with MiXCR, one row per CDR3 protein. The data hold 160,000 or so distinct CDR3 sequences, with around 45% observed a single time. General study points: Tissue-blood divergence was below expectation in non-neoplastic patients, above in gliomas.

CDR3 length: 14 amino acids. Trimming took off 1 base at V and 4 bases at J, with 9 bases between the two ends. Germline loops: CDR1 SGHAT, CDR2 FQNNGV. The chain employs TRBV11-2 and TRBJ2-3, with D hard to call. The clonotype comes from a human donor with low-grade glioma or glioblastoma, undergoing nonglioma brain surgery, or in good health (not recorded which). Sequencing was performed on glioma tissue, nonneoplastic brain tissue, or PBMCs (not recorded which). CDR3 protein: CASSLVVGADTQYF. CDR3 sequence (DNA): TGTGCCAGCAGCTTAGTCGTTGGCGCAGATACGCAGTATTTT.